This is a list of T cell receptor beta chains from one sample in a study of patients and donors after allogeneic stem cell transplantation. MiXCR, run by TCRdb on the RT-PCR reads, gives a single entry per CDR3 protein. Here the sample spans 800,000 to 1,000,000 distinct CDR3 sequences, over 15% being singletons. Sequencing was carried out using blood, either unsorted or a sorted T cell fraction (not recorded which). The source of these receptors is a human donor who was either an allogeneic HSCT recipient or a stem cell or donor lymphocyte infusion donor (not recorded which). It is not recorded whose cells these are; they may come from a transplant donor. The CDR3 runs from the conserved cysteine through the conserved F or W. D genes are given only for firm matches. Clone size is stated in some rows and not others, as once, few, many or a class when expanded.

V gene	J gene	D gene	clone size	CDR3 DNA	CDR3 protein
TRBV20-1	TRBJ1-2	TRBD1	NA	TGCAGTGCTTCCACCGGGGCCAACAGGGGCTATGGCTACACCTTC	CSASTGANRGYGYTF
TRBV20-1	TRBJ1-2	TRBD1	few	TGCAGTGCTAGACTGGACAGGGGGATGGGTTTCCGCGGCTACACCTTC	CSARLDRGMGFRGYTF
TRBV29-1	TRBJ1-2	TRBD1	few	TGCAGCGTTGAAGGTGGCAGGGGGAAGGGCTATGGCTACACCTTC	CSVEGGRGKGYGYTF
TRBV27	TRBJ2-1	TRBD2	few	TGTGCCAGCACCCTAGCGGGAGGGCCGGGAACCCATGAGCAGTTCTTC	CASTLAGGPGTHEQFF
TRBV7-2	TRBJ1-4	NA	NA	TGTGCCAGCAGCTTAGGCCAAGGGAAGAATGAAAAACTGTTTTTT	CASSLGQGKNEKLFF
TRBV5-1	TRBJ2-7	TRBD1	few	TGCGCCAGCAGCTCGGGGGACAGGTCGGCCTACGAGCAGTACTTC	CASSSGDRSAYEQYF
TRBV12-3/TRBV12-4	TRBJ1-1	NA	NA	TGTGCCAGCAGTTTATATTTAATGAACACTGAAGCTTTCTTT	CASSLYLMNTEAFF
TRBV30	TRBJ2-4	NA	NA	TGTGCCTGGAGTGTTCCGATAGCCAAAAACATTCAGTACTTC	CAWSVPIAKNIQYF
TRBV20-1	TRBJ1-2	NA	few	TGCAGTGCTAGAGATTGGTTGGGGAACTATGGCTACACCTTC	CSARDWLGNYGYTF
TRBV18	TRBJ2-7	NA	few	TGTGCCAGCTCACCTGGCCCTAAAAGGGCCTACGAGCAGTACTTC	CASSPGPKRAYEQYF
TRBV5-6	TRBJ1-2	NA	NA	TGTGCCAGCAGCCCCCGTCCCGACTATGGCTACACCTTC	CASSPRPDYGYTF
TRBV29-1	TRBJ2-7	NA	NA	TGCAGCGTCGGCTGGACAGTTTACGAGCAGTACTTC	CSVGWTVYEQYF
TRBV5-1	TRBJ1-4	NA	NA	TGCGCCAGCAGCCCGACAGTTAATGAAAAACTGTTTTTT	CASSPTVNEKLFF
TRBV28	TRBJ1-2	NA	NA	TGTGCCAGCAGTTTATTGGCAGCTACTAACTATGGCTACACCTTC	CASSLLAATNYGYTF
TRBV12-3/TRBV12-4	TRBJ1-6	NA	NA	TGTGCCAGCAGTTTAACAGGGTTTAATTCACCCCTCCACTTT	CASSLTGFNSPLHF
TRBV12-3/TRBV12-4	TRBJ1-4	NA	many	TGTGCCAGCAGTAAGGGGCGTGAAAAACTGTTTTTT	CASSKGREKLFF
TRBV7-9	TRBJ2-7	TRBD1	NA	TGTGCCACCTCACAAGATAGGACAGGGCTCAACGAGCAGTACTTC	CATSQDRTGLNEQYF
TRBV20-1	TRBJ1-3	TRBD1	NA	TGCGGGGGGATGGACAGGAGGAGGAACACCATATATTTT	CGGMDRRRNTIYF
TRBV19	TRBJ2-1	TRBD1	few	TGTGCCAGTAGTAAACGACAGGGGGCATGGAATGAGCAGTTCTTC	CASSKRQGAWNEQFF
TRBV5-1	TRBJ1-1	NA	NA	TGCGCCAGCAGCTTGTCCCCAGGTCACGCTTTCTTT	CASSLSPGHAFF